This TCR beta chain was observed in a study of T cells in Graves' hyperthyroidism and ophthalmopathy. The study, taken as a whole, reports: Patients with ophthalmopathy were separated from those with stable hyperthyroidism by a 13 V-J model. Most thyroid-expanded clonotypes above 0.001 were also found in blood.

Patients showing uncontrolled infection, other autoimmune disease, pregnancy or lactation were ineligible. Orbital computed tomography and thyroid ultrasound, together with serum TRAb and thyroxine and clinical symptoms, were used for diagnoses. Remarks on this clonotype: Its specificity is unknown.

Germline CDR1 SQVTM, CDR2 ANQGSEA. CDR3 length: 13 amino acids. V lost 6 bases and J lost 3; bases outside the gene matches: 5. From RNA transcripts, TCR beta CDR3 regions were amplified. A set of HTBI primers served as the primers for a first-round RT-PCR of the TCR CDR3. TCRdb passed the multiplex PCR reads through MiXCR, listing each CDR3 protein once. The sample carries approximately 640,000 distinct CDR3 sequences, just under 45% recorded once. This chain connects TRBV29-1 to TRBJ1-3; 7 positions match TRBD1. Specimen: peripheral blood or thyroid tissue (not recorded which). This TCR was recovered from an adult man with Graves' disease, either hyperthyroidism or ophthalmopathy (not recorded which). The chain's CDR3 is CSVTTGIGNTIYF. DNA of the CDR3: TGCAGCGTCACGACAGGGATTGGAAACACCATATATTTT.